This T cell receptor beta chain was sequenced in a study of blood T cell repertoires in COVID-19. Study in general: T cells, B-cell-depleted T cells, or PBMCs supplied cDNA or gDNA.

Clones were sequenced by immunoSEQ multiplex PCR, and TCRdb holds only the in-frame ones, with some missing. The table has around 52,000 clones, 75% to 90% seen once; the top ten hold around a fifth. Sample: peripheral blood. This receptor was identified in a woman aged 80 or over with COVID-19, enrolled during active disease.

The chain's CDR3 is CAISESSYGYTF. The CDR3 DNA reads as TGTGCCATCAGTGAGTCCAGCTATGGCTACACCTTC. This sequence joins TRBV10-3 and TRBJ1-2; D not certain. The V gene's germline CDR1 is ENHRY and CDR2 SYGVKD. The V and J ends lost 0 bases and 4 bases respectively, with 3 bases between them. The CDR3 is 12 amino acids.